This section outlines one TCR beta chain sequence together with its context. The sample comes from a study of blood T cell repertoires in COVID-19. Turning to the study itself: Nucleic acid was either cDNA or gDNA, and it came from T cells, B-cell-depleted T cells, or PBMCs.

Per the germline V gene, CDR1 is MDHEN and CDR2 is SYDVKM. The CDR3 has 13 amino acids. Trimming cost V 2 bases and J 2 bases, with 6 bases left between them. Clones were sequenced by immunoSEQ multiplex PCR, and TCRdb holds only the in-frame ones, with some missing. This sample yields 150,000 to 200,000 clones, of which roughly four fifths are seen a single time; more than 4.5% belongs to the top ten. Material: peripheral blood. This TCR came from a woman between 25 and 40 years old with acute or convalescent COVID-19. The genes are TRBV28 and TRBJ2-5; D uncertain. The CDR3 nucleotides are TGTGCCAGCAGTTTACAGATTCAAGAGACCCAGTACTTC. It specifies CASSLQIQETQYF. The whole variable domain, filled in from reference TRBV28 and TRBJ2-5, reads DVKVTQSSRYLVKRTGEKVFLECVQDMDHENMFWYRQDPGLGLRLIYFSYDVKMKEKGDIPEGYSVSREKKERFSLILESASTNQTSMYLCASSLQIQETQYFGPGTRLLVL.